Listed below are T cell receptor beta chains from one sample, sequenced in a study of beta chain features in type 1 diabetes. Only in-frame clones appear in the TCRdb table, and some are missing; sequencing was by immunoSEQ multiplex PCR. The sample includes some 350,000 clones, about 10% of them seen just once. Source material: central memory CD4+ T cells from blood. The origin of the receptors is a man younger than 40 with type 1 diabetes. The CDR3 runs from the conserved cysteine through the conserved F or W. D genes are given only for firm matches. Clone size is given for some rows only: seen once, a few or many times, or a class if the clone is expanded.

>NA|many|TRBJ2-3|TRBV7-2
TGTGCCAGCAGCCGCACGACAGATACGCAGTATTTT
CASSRTTDTQYF
>NA|NA|TRBJ1-4|TRBV25-1
TGTGCCAGCGGTGGGGGGCCAAATGAAAAACTGTTTTTT
CASGGGPNEKLFF
>NA|NA|TRBJ2-3|TRBV5-1
TGCGCCAGCAGCTCTGGGATGGTCGGCGCAGATACGCAGTATTTT
CASSSGMVGADTQYF
>NA|NA|TRBJ1-1|TRBV27
TGTGCCAGCAGTTTATCGAGGGCTTTCTTT
CASSLSRAFF
>TRBD2|few|TRBJ2-7|TRBV6-6
TGTGCCAGCAGCCAGCGGGAGGTGCAGTACTTC
CASSQREVQYF
>TRBD2|NA|TRBJ2-4|TRBV27
TGTGCCAGCAGTTCAACTACTAGCGGGAGAGGCAAAAACATTCAGTACTTC
CASSSTTSGRGKNIQYF
>TRBD2|NA|TRBJ2-7|TRBV18
TGTGCCAGCTCACCATTAGCGGGAGCCTACGAGCAGTACTTC
CASSPLAGAYEQYF
>NA|NA|TRBJ1-4|TRBV6-5
TGTGCCAGCGGAGTAGGTGAAAAACTGTTTTTT
CASGVGEKLFF
>TRBD1|few|TRBJ1-2|TRBV4-1
TGCGCCAGCAGCCCCCCTCTGGGACAGGGGGCATTCGGCTACACCTTC
CASSPPLGQGAFGYTF
>NA|NA|TRBJ2-4|TRBV5-1
TGCGCCAGCAGCTTGGAAGGAGGGCGAGCCAAAAACATTCAGTACTTC
CASSLEGGRAKNIQYF
>NA|few|TRBJ1-3|TRBV14
TGTGCCAGCAGCCTTACAGTTGGCACCATATATTTT
CASSLTVGTIYF
>TRBD1|many|TRBJ2-7|TRBV6-6
TGTGCCAGCAGTGGTATGAACAGGGGTTCGAGCGAGCAGTACTTC
CASSGMNRGSSEQYF
>TRBD2|few|TRBJ2-3|TRBV5-4
TGTGCCAGCAGCCCGGGGGGAGACGGCACAGATACGCAGTATTTT
CASSPGGDGTDTQYF
>NA|few|TRBJ1-2|TRBV27
TGTGCCAGCAGCTCTAGGGGGTTGTATGGCTACACCTTC
CASSSRGLYGYTF
>NA|NA|TRBJ2-2|TRBV11-2
TGTGCCAGCAGAGACAGGGGCGGCGGCGGGAGGGTCACCGGGGAGCTGTTTTTT
CASRDRGGGGRVTGELFF
>NA|NA|TRBJ2-2|TRBV7-3
TGTGCCAGCAGCCAAGACTGGACGACCGGGGAGCTGTTTTTT
CASSQDWTTGELFF
>NA|many|TRBJ1-4|TRBV2
TGTGCCAGTGCTCAAGGTGGTGAAAAACTGTTTTTT
CASAQGGEKLFF
>TRBD2|NA|TRBJ2-5|TRBV15
TGTGCCACCAGCAGAGGGGGACTAGCGGGAGGGAACCAAGAGACCCAGTACTTC
CATSRGGLAGGNQETQYF
>NA|NA|TRBJ2-7|TRBV28
TGTGCCAGCAGTTTCTCATTTCGACGGACCTCCTACGAGCAGTACTTC
CASSFSFRRTSYEQYF
>TRBD2|NA|TRBJ2-1|TRBV7-6
TGTGCCAGCAGCTTAGGAATTAGCGGGAGAAACTACAATGAGCAGTTCTTC
CASSLGISGRNYNEQFF
>TRBD1|few|TRBJ1-2|TRBV2
TGTGCCAGCCAGGGACAGGGTGGCTACACCTTC
CASQGQGGYTF
>TRBD2|NA|TRBJ2-3|TRBV28
TGTGCCAGCGGACCGGGAGGCTCAGATACGCAGTATTTT
CASGPGGSDTQYF
>TRBD1|NA|TRBJ2-5|TRBV5-1
TGCGCCAGCAGCTTGGAAGGGACAGGTCAAGAGACCCAGTACTTC
CASSLEGTGQETQYF
>TRBD1|NA|TRBJ1-1|TRBV11-3
TGTGCCAGCAGCCCGACAGGGGGCTCTGAAGCTTTCTTT
CASSPTGGSEAFF
>NA|few|TRBJ1-2|TRBV6-5
TGTGCCAGCAGCCAGGACACGAAGAACTATGGCTACACCTTC
CASSQDTKNYGYTF
>NA|once|TRBJ1-5|TRBV7-2
TGTGCCAGCAGCTTAGACACAGGGTTGGGGCAGCCCCAGCATTTT
CASSLDTGLGQPQHF
>NA|few|TRBJ2-7|TRBV18
TGTGCCAGCTCACCGGGACAAACCTACGAGCAGTACTTC
CASSPGQTYEQYF
>NA|few|TRBJ2-5|TRBV2
TGTGCCAGCAGTGCACGGACACAAGAGACCCAGTACTTC
CASSARTQETQYF